The rows below give T cell receptor beta chains drawn from one sample of a study of T cells in Graves' hyperthyroidism and ophthalmopathy. Using its own MiXCR run on the multiplex PCR reads, TCRdb lists one record per CDR3 protein. The sample yields around 210,000 distinct CDR3 sequences, around 16% seen once. The sample was blood. The receptors come from a woman aged 45-60 years with Graves' hyperthyroidism. Each CDR3 is given with its conserved first and last residue. Fields, in order: D gene, CDR3 length, V gene, clone size, J gene, CDR3 DNA, CDR3 protein. The D gene is left open where the match is weak. A row's size may be missing; if present it is once, few, many or a size class.

D gene: NA
CDR3 length: 14
V gene: TRBV28
clone size: few
J gene: TRBJ2-3
CDR3 DNA: TGTGCCAGCAGTCGGACTGGCTCTTCCCCTACGCAGTATTTT
CDR3 protein: CASSRTGSSPTQYF

D gene: NA
CDR3 length: 12
V gene: TRBV5-1
clone size: NA
J gene: TRBJ2-1
CDR3 DNA: TGCGCCAGCAGCGTGGGGCGGGATCAGCAGCTCTTC
CDR3 protein: CASSVGRDQQLF

D gene: NA
CDR3 length: 12
V gene: TRBV24-1
clone size: NA
J gene: TRBJ1-2
CDR3 DNA: TGTGCCACCAGTGATTTGAGGCGCGGCTACACCTTC
CDR3 protein: CATSDLRRGYTF

D gene: NA
CDR3 length: 14
V gene: TRBV6-2/TRBV6-3
clone size: many
J gene: TRBJ2-7
CDR3 DNA: TGTGCCAGCAGTCTCCAACCGGGCCTCTACGAGCAGTACTTC
CDR3 protein: CASSLQPGLYEQYF

D gene: NA
CDR3 length: 15
V gene: TRBV7-2
clone size: many
J gene: TRBJ2-1
CDR3 DNA: TGTGCCAGCAGCTTAGAGGCGGGACCATACAATGAGCAGTTCTTC
CDR3 protein: CASSLEAGPYNEQFF

D gene: TRBD2
CDR3 length: 15
V gene: TRBV13
clone size: few
J gene: TRBJ2-3
CDR3 DNA: TGTGCCAGCAGCCTACTAGCGGGGGCCCCAGATACGCAGTATTTT
CDR3 protein: CASSLLAGAPDTQYF

D gene: TRBD1
CDR3 length: 16
V gene: TRBV7-2
clone size: many
J gene: TRBJ2-7
CDR3 DNA: TGTGCCAGCAGCCTTAGCCCCAGGACAGGGGGCTACGAGCAGTACTTC
CDR3 protein: CASSLSPRTGGYEQYF

D gene: TRBD2
CDR3 length: 17
V gene: TRBV19
clone size: NA
J gene: TRBJ2-1
CDR3 DNA: TGTGCCAGTAGTATCGACGCGGGAGGCCTCTCCTACAATGAGCAGTTCTTC
CDR3 protein: CASSIDAGGLSYNEQFF

D gene: TRBD1
CDR3 length: 18
V gene: TRBV28
clone size: NA
J gene: TRBJ2-1
CDR3 DNA: TGTGCCAGCAGTTTACATACCTCCGGGACAGTGCCCTACAATGAGCAGTTCTTC
CDR3 protein: CASSLHTSGTVPYNEQFF

D gene: TRBD1
CDR3 length: 15
V gene: TRBV11-2
clone size: many
J gene: TRBJ1-3
CDR3 DNA: TGTGCCAGCAGCTTGGGACAGGGTTCTGGAAACACCATATATTTT
CDR3 protein: CASSLGQGSGNTIYF

D gene: NA
CDR3 length: 15
V gene: TRBV5-1
clone size: NA
J gene: TRBJ1-1
CDR3 DNA: TGCGCCAGCAGCTTTGGAAGGACAAAGAACACTGAAGCTTTCTTT
CDR3 protein: CASSFGRTKNTEAFF

D gene: NA
CDR3 length: 11
V gene: TRBV27
clone size: many
J gene: TRBJ2-1
CDR3 DNA: TGTGCCAGCAGCCCAGGGTTAGAGCAGTTCTTC
CDR3 protein: CASSPGLEQFF